This T cell receptor (beta chain) emerged from a study of human T cells and chemical hapten exposure. Time point in this sample: pre-sensitization, week 0. The sample's treatment: therapeutic diphenylcyclopropenone sensitization with weekly scalp DPC. The study enrolled 18 to 70-year-old alopecia patients suitable for DPC. The germline V and J ends were trimmed by 4 bases and 6 bases, with 16 bases remaining between them. CDR3 length equals 16 residues. Germline lookup yields CDR1 SGHVS and CDR2 FNYEAQ. From the RACE reads, TCRdb called clonotypes with MiXCR, one entry per CDR3 protein. The sample carries more than 80,000 distinct CDR3 sequences, approximately 12% recorded once.

The chain employs TRBV7-6 and TRBJ1-6; D is unresolved. The TCR comes from a woman aged 50 to 60 with alopecia areata. Some clones in this sample may be carry-over from other donors' samples. The material sequenced was whole blood, taken in connection with sensitization to the hapten diphenylcyclopropenone (DPC). CDR3 region: CASSCIRMRVNSPLHF. The CDR3 DNA reads TGTGCCAGCAGCTGCATCAGGATGAGGGTTAATTCACCCCTCCACTTT.